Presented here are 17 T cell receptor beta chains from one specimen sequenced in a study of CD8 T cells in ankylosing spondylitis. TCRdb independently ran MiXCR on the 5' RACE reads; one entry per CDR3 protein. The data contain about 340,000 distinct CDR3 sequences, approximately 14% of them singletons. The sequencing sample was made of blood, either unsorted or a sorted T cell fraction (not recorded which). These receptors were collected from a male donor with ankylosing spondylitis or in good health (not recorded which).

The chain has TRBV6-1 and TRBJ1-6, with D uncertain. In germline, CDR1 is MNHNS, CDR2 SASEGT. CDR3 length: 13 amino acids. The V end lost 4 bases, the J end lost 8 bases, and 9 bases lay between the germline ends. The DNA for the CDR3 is TGTGCCAGCAGTGCAAGGAGTGATTCACCCCTCCACTTT. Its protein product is CASSARSDSPLHF.

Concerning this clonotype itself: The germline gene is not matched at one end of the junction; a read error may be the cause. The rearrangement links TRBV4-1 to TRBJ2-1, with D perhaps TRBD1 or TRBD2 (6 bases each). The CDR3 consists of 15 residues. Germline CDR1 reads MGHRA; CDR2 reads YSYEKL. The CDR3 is CASSRGDQSFNEQFF. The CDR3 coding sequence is TGCGCCAGCAGCAGGGGGGACCAATCCTTCAATGAGCAGTTCTTC.

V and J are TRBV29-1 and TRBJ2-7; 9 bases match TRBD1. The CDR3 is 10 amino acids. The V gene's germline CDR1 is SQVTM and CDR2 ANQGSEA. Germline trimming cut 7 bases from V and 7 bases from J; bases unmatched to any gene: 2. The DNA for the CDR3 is TGCAGCGCCGGACAGGGGGAGCAGTACTTC. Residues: CSAGQGEQYF.

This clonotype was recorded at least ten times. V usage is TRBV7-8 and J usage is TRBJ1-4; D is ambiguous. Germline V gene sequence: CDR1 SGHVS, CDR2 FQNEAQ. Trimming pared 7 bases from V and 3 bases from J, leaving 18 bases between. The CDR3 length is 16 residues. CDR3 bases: TGTGCCAGCAAGCCTGGGGTGGCAGTCCCTAATGAAAAACTGTTTTTT. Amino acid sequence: CASKPGVAVPNEKLFF.

CDR3 in amino acids: CASSRYQGTNEKLFF. CDR3 coding DNA: TGCGCCAGCAGCCGATACCAGGGAACTAATGAAAAACTGTTTTTT. The chain employs TRBV4-1 and TRBJ1-4; possible D gene TRBD1, 5 bases. V lost 4 bases and J lost 1, with 10 bases in between. Per germline, CDR1 MGHRA and CDR2 YSYEKL. The CDR3 is made up of 15 amino acids.

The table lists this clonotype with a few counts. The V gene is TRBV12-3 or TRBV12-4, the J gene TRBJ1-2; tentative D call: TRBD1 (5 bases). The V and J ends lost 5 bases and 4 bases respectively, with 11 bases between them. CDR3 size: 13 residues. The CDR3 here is CASSQGLGYGYTF. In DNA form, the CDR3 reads TGTGCCAGCAGTCAGGGACTAGGCTATGGCTACACCTTC.

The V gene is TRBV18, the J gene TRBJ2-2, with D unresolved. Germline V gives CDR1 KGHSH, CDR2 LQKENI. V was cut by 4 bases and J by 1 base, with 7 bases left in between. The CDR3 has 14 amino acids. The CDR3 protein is CASSLFRNTGELFF. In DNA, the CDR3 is TGTGCCAGCTCACTCTTCCGGAACACCGGGGAGCTGTTTTTT.

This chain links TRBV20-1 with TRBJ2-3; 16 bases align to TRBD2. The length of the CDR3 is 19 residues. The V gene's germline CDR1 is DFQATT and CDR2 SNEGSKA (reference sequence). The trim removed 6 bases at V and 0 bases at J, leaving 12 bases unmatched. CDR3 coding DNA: TGCAGTGCCCAAAGTCCCGGGACTAGCGGGGGGGGGAGCACAGATACGCAGTATTTT. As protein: CSAQSPGTSGGGSTDTQYF.

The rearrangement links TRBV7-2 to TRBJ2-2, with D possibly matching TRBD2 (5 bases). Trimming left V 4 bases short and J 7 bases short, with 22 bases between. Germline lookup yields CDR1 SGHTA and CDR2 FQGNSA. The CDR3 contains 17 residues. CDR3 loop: CASSSRGTSRSLGELFF. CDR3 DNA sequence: TGTGCCAGCAGCTCCCGGGGTACCAGTCGTAGTCTCGGGGAGCTGTTTTTT.

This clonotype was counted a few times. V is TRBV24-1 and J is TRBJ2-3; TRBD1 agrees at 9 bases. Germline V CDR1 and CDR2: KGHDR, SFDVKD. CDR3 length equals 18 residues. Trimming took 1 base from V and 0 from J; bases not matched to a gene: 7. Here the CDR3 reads CATSDFAGTGTSTDTQYF. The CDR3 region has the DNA TGTGCCACCAGTGATTTCGCCGGGACAGGGACTAGCACAGATACGCAGTATTTT.

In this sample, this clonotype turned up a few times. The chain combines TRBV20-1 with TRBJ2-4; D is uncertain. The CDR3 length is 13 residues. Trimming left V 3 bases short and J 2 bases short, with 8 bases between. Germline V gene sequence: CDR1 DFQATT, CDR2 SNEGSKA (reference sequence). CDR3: CSASSGTKNIQYF. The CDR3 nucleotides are TGCAGTGCTAGTTCGGGTACCAAAAACATTCAGTACTTC.

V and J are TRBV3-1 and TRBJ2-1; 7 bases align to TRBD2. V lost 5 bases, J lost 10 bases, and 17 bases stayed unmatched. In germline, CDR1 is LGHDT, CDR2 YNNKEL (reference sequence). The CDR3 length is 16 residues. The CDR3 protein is CASSVYPPGGGWEQFF. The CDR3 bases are TGTGCCAGCAGCGTTTATCCTCCGGGAGGAGGATGGGAGCAGTTCTTC.

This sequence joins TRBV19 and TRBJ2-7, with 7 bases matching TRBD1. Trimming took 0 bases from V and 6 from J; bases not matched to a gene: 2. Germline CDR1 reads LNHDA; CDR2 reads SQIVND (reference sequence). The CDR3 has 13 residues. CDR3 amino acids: CASSIETGLEQYF. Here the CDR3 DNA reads TGTGCCAGTAGTATAGAGACAGGGCTCGAGCAGTACTTC.

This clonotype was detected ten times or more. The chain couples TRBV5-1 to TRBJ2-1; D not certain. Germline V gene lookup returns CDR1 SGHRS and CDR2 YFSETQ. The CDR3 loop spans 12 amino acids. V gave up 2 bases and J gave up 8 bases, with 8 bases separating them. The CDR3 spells CASSFRQDEQFF. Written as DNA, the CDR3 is TGCGCCAGCAGCTTCCGCCAAGATGAGCAGTTCTTC.

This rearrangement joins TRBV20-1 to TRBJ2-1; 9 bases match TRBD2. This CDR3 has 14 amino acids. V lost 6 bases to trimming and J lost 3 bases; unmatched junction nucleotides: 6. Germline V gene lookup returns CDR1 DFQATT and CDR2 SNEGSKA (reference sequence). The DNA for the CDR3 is TGCAGTGCCTCGGGACTAGCAGGCTACAATGAGCAGTTCTTC. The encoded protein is CSASGLAGYNEQFF.

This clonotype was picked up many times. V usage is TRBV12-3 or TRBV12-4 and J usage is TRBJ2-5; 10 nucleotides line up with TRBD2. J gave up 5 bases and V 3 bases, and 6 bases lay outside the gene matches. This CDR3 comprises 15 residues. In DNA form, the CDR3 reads TGTGCCAGCAGTTTGGGGCTAGCGGGAGTGGAGACCCAGTACTTC. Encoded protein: CASSLGLAGVETQYF.

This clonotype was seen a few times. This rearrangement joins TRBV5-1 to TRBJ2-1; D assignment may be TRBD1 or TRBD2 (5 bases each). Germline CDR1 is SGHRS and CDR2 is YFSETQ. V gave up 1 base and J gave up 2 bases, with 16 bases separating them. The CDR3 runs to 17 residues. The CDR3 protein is CASSLTRAGRAYNEQFF. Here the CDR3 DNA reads TGCGCCAGCAGCTTGACCCGCGCAGGGAGAGCCTACAATGAGCAGTTCTTC.